Presented here are 4 T cell receptor beta chains from one specimen sequenced in a study of PD-1 blockade in classical Hodgkin lymphoma (dated by TCRdb to 2020 to 2022). Libraries were made using the immunoSEQ multiplex PCR assay. The source is immuneACCESS, and TCRdb retained only in-frame sequences with V and J called. Part of the clones is not carried over; for the studies checked, unresolved V genes explain less than half of this, and the remainder is unexplained. The sample table contains 45,000 to 55,000 clones; only one count was recorded for over 70% of them. The ten most abundant clones make up 15% to 20% of the sample. This sample's time point label indicates: cycle 1 day 1 (C1D1), immediately before nivolumab initiation. Every trial patient had relapsed after autologous stem cell transplantation, and cohorts A, B and C differed in prior brentuximab vedotin exposure. This specimen was peripheral blood mononuclear cells (PBMCs), taken at baseline. Receptors originate from a human donor with classical Hodgkin lymphoma.

This clone appeared a few times. The chain combines TRBV19 with TRBJ1-2; D unclear. With 7 bases removed from V and 3 bases from J, the gap between germline ends came to 21 bases. This CDR3 is built from 16 residues. Looked up from germline, CDR1 is LNHDA and CDR2 is SQIVND (reference sequence). The DNA for the CDR3 is TGTGCCAGTAACCCGGGCTCTACCCTGAGTTACTATGGCTACACCTTC. Protein: CASNPGSTLSYYGYTF.

V gene TRBV11-3 combines with J gene TRBJ1-2; D unclear. The CDR3 consists of 12 residues. V lost 5 bases to trimming and J lost 11 bases, with 15 bases between them. From germline, CDR1 is SGHNT and CDR2 YENEEA. The CDR3, as DNA: TGTGCCAGCAGCGGGCAGACCCGCGGATACACCTTC. It is translated as CASSGQTRGYTF.

The chain joins TRBV7-8 to TRBJ2-7; D may correspond to TRBD1 or TRBD2 (5 bases each). The CDR3 has 14 residues. V was clipped by 5 bases and J by 2 bases, with 13 bases between them. The germline gives CDR1 SGHVS, CDR2 FQNEAQ. The CDR3 is CASSRDLKTYEQYV. The DNA of the CDR3 is TGTGCCAGCAGCAGGGACCTAAAGACCTACGAGCAGTACGTC.

This clone has a handful of counts. This chain links TRBV30 with TRBJ2-7; D perhaps matches TRBD1 (6 bases). Trimming removed 0 bases from V and 3 bases from J, with 9 bases in between. This CDR3 has 13 residues. Germline CDR1 GTSNPN, CDR2 SVGIG (reference sequence). CDR3 amino acids: CAWSVQGNYEQYF. CDR3 in DNA: TGTGCCTGGAGTGTACAGGGAAACTACGAGCAGTACTTC.